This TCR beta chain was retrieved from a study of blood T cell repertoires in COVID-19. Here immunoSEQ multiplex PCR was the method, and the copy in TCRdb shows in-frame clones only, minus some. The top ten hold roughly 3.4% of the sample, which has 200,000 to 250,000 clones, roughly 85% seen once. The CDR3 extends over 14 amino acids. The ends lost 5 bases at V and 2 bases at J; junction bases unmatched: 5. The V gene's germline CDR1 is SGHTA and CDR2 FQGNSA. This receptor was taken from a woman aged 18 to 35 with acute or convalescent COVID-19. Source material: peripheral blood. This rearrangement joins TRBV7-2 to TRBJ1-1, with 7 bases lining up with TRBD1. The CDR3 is CASSPGTANTEAFF. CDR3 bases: TGTGCCAGCAGCCCCGGGACAGCTAACACTGAAGCTTTCTTT.